The 21 T cell receptor beta chains given below trace back to one sample, sequenced in a study of T-cell reconstitution after alpha-beta-depleted transplantation in children. Molecular barcoding with unique molecular identifiers was used for the TCRbeta library. TCRdb reanalysed the PCR reads using MiXCR and keeps one entry per CDR3 protein. The sample includes 440,000 or so distinct CDR3 sequences, roughly two fifths of them seen just once. This material consisted of PBMCs, taken before TCRalphabeta/CD19-depleted stem cell transplant. These receptors all stem from a girl aged 2 to 10 with aplastic anemia, due to receive a stem cell transplant.

The chain employs TRBV28 and TRBJ2-3; 16 positions agree with TRBD2. This CDR3 is 16 amino acids long. CDR1 is MDHEN, CDR2 SYDVKM, per germline. The V segment lost 4 bases and the J segment 9 bases; nucleotides outside the gene matches: 7. The CDR3 sequence: CASSSGTSGGAETQYF. Here the CDR3 DNA reads TGTGCCAGCAGTTCCGGGACTAGCGGGGGGGCGGAAACGCAGTATTTT. Using reference TRBV28 and TRBJ2-3 for the parts outside the CDR3, the full variable domain is DVKVTQSSRYLVKRTGEKVFLECVQDMDHENMFWYRQDPGLGLRLIYFSYDVKMKEKGDIPEGYSVSREKKERFSLILESASTNQTSMYLCASSSGTSGGAETQYFGPGTRLTVL.

The chain carries TRBV7-2 and TRBJ1-1; a weak D match, TRBD1 (6 bases). The germline V gene encodes CDR1 SGHTA and CDR2 FQGNSA. The V end lost 4 bases, the J end lost 0 bases, and 12 bases lay between the germline ends. CDR3 length equals 15 residues. The CDR3 DNA follows: TGTGCCAGCAGCTCCGCGGGACACTTGAACACTGAAGCTTTCTTT. Translated, it gives CASSSAGHLNTEAFF.

There are many counts of this clonotype. The CDR3 loop reads CASRATGRAREAFF. Here the CDR3 DNA reads TGTGCCAGCAGGGCAACCGGGAGAGCCCGTGAGGCTTTCTTT. The rearrangement uses TRBV12-3 or TRBV12-4 and TRBJ1-1, with D unresolved. CDR3 length equals 14 residues. V was trimmed by 6 bases and J by 11 bases, leaving 22 bases between them.

This chain connects TRBV7-2 to TRBJ2-7; D possibly corresponds to TRBD1 (5 bases). Trimming pared 5 bases from V and 2 bases from J, leaving 13 bases between. Germline V gene sequence: CDR1 SGHTA, CDR2 FQGNSA. The CDR3 runs to 14 residues. The CDR3 protein is CASSPVGAAYEQYF. CDR3 DNA: TGTGCCAGCAGCCCCGTAGGGGCCGCCTACGAGCAGTACTTC.

This clonotype was observed once. This sequence joins TRBV9 and TRBJ2-1; D may match TRBD1 or TRBD2 (6 bases each). CDR1 and CDR2 (germline): SGDLS, YYNGEE. The CDR3 is made up of 14 amino acids. The V end was cut by 1 base, the J end by 9 bases, with 14 bases between. The CDR3 region is CASSVLWGAGEQFF. The CDR3 nucleotides are TGTGCCAGCAGCGTACTTTGGGGGGCAGGTGAGCAGTTCTTC.

The CDR3 nucleotides are TGTGCCAGCAGTTTGGCGGGGATCGGCTACACCTTC. Translated, it gives CASSLAGIGYTF. This chain uses TRBV27 with TRBJ1-2; D not certain. Germline CDR1 is MNHEY and CDR2 is SMNVEV (reference sequence). V was pared by 3 bases and J by 8 bases, with 10 bases between. CDR3 size: 12 residues.

V and J are TRBV12-3 or TRBV12-4 and TRBJ2-3; no definite D call. This CDR3 region has 15 residues. The V end was cut by 4 bases, the J end by 1 base, with 12 bases between. The CDR3 sequence: CASSYNRLGTDTQYF. The CDR3 DNA follows: TGTGCCAGCAGTTATAATAGGCTTGGCACAGATACGCAGTATTTT.

This clonotype came up many times. This chain connects TRBV5-1 to TRBJ2-3, with D maybe TRBD2 (6 bases). Between the trimmed V and J ends, which lost 0 bases and 4 bases, there was a span of 18 bases. The CDR3 covers 17 residues. Germline CDR1 is SGHRS and CDR2 is YFSETQ. CDR3 in amino acids: CASSLAVAGLSADTQYF. In DNA, the CDR3 is TGCGCCAGCAGCTTGGCGGTGGCGGGGCTGAGCGCAGATACGCAGTATTTT.

The CDR3 reads CSASASSNNQPQHF. The CDR3 coding sequence is TGCAGTGCTAGCGCCTCCTCGAACAATCAGCCCCAGCATTTT. The chain links TRBV20-1 to TRBJ1-5; D is ambiguous. The CDR3 extends over 14 amino acids. Trimming left V 3 bases short and J 3 bases short, with 12 bases between. The germline gives CDR1 DFQATT, CDR2 SNEGSKA (reference sequence).

CDR3 protein: CASSSLAGVHTGELFF. CDR3 sequence (DNA): TGTGCCAGCAGCTCGCTAGCGGGAGTGCACACCGGGGAGCTGTTTTTT. The V gene is TRBV7-9, the J gene TRBJ2-2; 10 bases line up with TRBD2. V shed 4 bases and J 3 bases; nucleotides not matched to a gene: 5. The germline V gene has CDR1 SEHNR and CDR2 FQNEAQ (reference sequence). The CDR3 is 16 residues long.

Ten or more counts support this clonotype. V and J are TRBV9 and TRBJ2-7; D is tentatively TRBD1 or TRBD2 (5 bases each). Trimming shortened V by 2 bases and J by 4 bases, and 16 bases separated the two germline ends. The CDR3 has 15 residues. From germline, CDR1 is SGDLS and CDR2 YYNGEE. This CDR3 reads CASSVAWDGEYEQYF. CDR3 DNA: TGTGCCAGCAGCGTTGCCTGGGACGGGGAGTACGAGCAGTACTTC.

This clonotype came up a few times. The V and J genes are TRBV6-2 or TRBV6-3 and TRBJ2-3; possible D gene TRBD1, 5 bases. CDR3 length: 16 amino acids. Looked up from germline, CDR1 is MNHEY and CDR2 is SVGEGT. The V end was cut by 0 bases, the J end by 2 bases, with 12 bases between. CDR3 in amino acids: CASSYSQVSFTDTQYF. The CDR3 DNA follows: TGTGCCAGCAGTTACTCACAGGTTTCCTTCACAGATACGCAGTATTTT.

This clonotype was detected many times. The chain joins TRBV7-2 to TRBJ2-5; D gene unclear. There are 14 residues in the CDR3. The germline CDR1 and CDR2 sequences are SGHTA and FQGNSA. The V gene lost 2 bases and the J gene lost 2 bases, with 9 bases spanning the gap. In nucleotides, the CDR3 is TGTGCCAGCAGCTTACAAAGAAAACAAGAGACCCAGTACTTC. This translates into CASSLQRKQETQYF.

A few counts support this clonotype. This sequence joins TRBV12-3 or TRBV12-4 and TRBJ1-1, with a weak D call TRBD1 (5 bases). The CDR3 covers 14 residues. Trimming shortened V by 6 bases and J by 4 bases, and 15 bases separated the two germline ends. This CDR3 reads CASSSREAGTEAFF. The CDR3 nucleotides are TGTGCCAGCAGCAGCAGGGAGGCGGGCACTGAAGCTTTCTTT.

This clonotype came up many times. Being one base from a much bigger clone, this may be a read error. This chain joins TRBV5-5 and TRBJ2-5; 9 nucleotides line up with TRBD2. The CDR3 runs to 16 residues. From germline, CDR1 is SGHKS and CDR2 YYEKEE (reference sequence). CDR3 sequence: CASSVHLAGAGETHYF. The CDR3 DNA sequence: TGTGCCAGCAGCGTACACTTAGCGGGAGCAGGGGAGACCCATTACTTC.

The V gene is TRBV20-1, the J gene TRBJ1-3; D gene uncertain. From germline, CDR1 is DFQATT and CDR2 SNEGSKA (reference sequence). The CDR3 length is 14 residues. Trimming left V 4 bases short and J 6 bases short, with 16 bases between. The CDR3 sequence is CSAKQSAVENTIYF. CDR3 bases: TGCAGTGCTAAGCAGAGTGCAGTTGAAAACACCATATATTTT.

V usage is TRBV10-3 and J usage is TRBJ2-7; D remains ambiguous. The germline gives CDR1 ENHRY, CDR2 SYGVKD. Trimming removed 10 bases at V and 2 bases at J, with 15 bases between. The CDR3 is 13 amino acids. CDR3 in DNA: TGTGCCACCGGCCCGGGCGACCCCTACGAGCAGTACTTC. It specifies CATGPGDPYEQYF.

This rearrangement joins TRBV27 to TRBJ2-1, with D unclear. The V gene lost 5 bases and the J gene lost 8 bases, with 16 bases spanning the gap. The germline CDR1 and CDR2 sequences are MNHEY and SMNVEV (reference sequence). CDR3 length: 14 residues. The CDR3 nucleotides are TGTGCCAGCAGTGTAACCCCTATAGCAGATGAGCAGTTCTTC. Protein: CASSVTPIADEQFF.

This rearrangement joins TRBV6-1 to TRBJ1-1; possibly TRBD1 for D (5 bases). V lost 6 bases, J lost 0 bases, and 17 bases lay in between. Per the germline V gene, CDR1 is MNHNS and CDR2 is SASEGT. The CDR3 covers 16 residues. Here the CDR3 DNA reads TGTGCCAGCAGAGAGACAGCCCCCCTTATGAACACTGAAGCTTTCTTT. This sequence encodes CASRETAPLMNTEAFF.

This clonotype was counted ten times or more. The chain has TRBV6-5 and TRBJ1-5; tentatively, D is TRBD1 (5 bases). CDR1 is MNHEY and CDR2 is SVGAGI in the germline V gene. V lost 2 bases to trimming and J lost 0 bases, with 14 bases between them. The CDR3 extends over 17 amino acids. CDR3 sequence (DNA): TGTGCCAGCAGTTACGAAGTGATGGGGGATAGCAATCAGCCCCAGCATTTT. Protein: CASSYEVMGDSNQPQHF.

J is TRBJ1-2 and V is TRBV23-1, with D uncertain. TRBV23-1 is given ORF status, its function remaining uncertain. The CDR3 length is 16 residues. V dropped 0 bases and J dropped 0 bases, with 11 bases sitting between them. The chain's CDR3 is CASSQSSAEANYGYTF. The DNA for the CDR3 is TGCGCCAGCAGTCAATCGTCGGCAGAGGCTAACTATGGCTACACCTTC.